The rows below give T cell receptor beta chains drawn from one sample of a study of blood T cell repertoires in COVID-19. Sequencing used immunoSEQ multiplex PCR; TCRdb keeps in-frame clones, though not all of them. The data hold 120,000 to 150,000 clones, with over 75% observed a single time. The sequencing input was peripheral blood. These receptor sequences come from a man aged 55 to 70 with active or convalescent COVID-19. CDR3s include the opening cysteine and the closing phenylalanine or tryptophan. The order of the fields is clone size, V gene, CDR3 protein. A clone size is listed for some rows: how often the clone was seen (once, few, many), or a class if it is expanded.

.	TRBV16	CASSRDRAGRYGYTF
.	TRBV7-6	CASSLGLAGVEAGELFF
.	TRBV10-3	CAISGRTSGSTEQYF
.	TRBV7-2	CASSLSGTSTDTQYF
.	TRBV5-1	CASSLGQGATQYF
.	TRBV19	CASTRFWGNTEAFF
.	TRBV7-8	CASSLRDTLYNEQFF
.	TRBV28	CASSRLGRNQPQHF
.	TRBV19	CASSIDWRRPSGRDLIGTQYF
.	TRBV28	CASSLQGIHEQYF
.	TRBV7-2	CASSRWGGEQYF
.	TRBV10-3	CAISGAMNTEAFF
.	TRBV6-5	CASSPPAGGGEQYF
.	TRBV5-5	CASSLVWTVNTEAFF
.	TRBV7-9	CASSPRQDYGYTF
once	TRBV19	CASKRGGSGGETQYF
.	TRBV21-1	CASSMQRMNTGELFF
.	TRBV7-2	CASSPTQGGYEQYF
.	TRBV7-9	CASSLNRGDYGYTF
few	TRBV24-1	CATSDLWTEEQFF
.	TRBV28	CASSSQGRDYGYTF
.	TRBV7-2	CASSPETSTGELFF
.	TRBV11-2	CASSLRLAGLSPYEQYF
.	TRBV27	CASSWGTGWTGELFF
.	TRBV14	CASSQKRAYNSPLHF
.	TRBV11-2	CASRSQGSYEQYF
.	TRBV7-2	CASSLGTGYSETQYF
.	TRBV28	CASSFQGGTDTQYF
.	TRBV4-1	CASSRGPLLAGANTGELFF
.	TRBV11-2	CASSLKKGTVYTGELFF
once	TRBV12-3/TRBV12-4	CASSLRDTQYF
.	TRBV11-3	CASSSAAGSNEQFF
.	TRBV6-2/TRBV6-3	CASSRGGGYTF
.	TRBV4-1	CASSLESQHVSPLHF
.	TRBV5-4	CASSRGLAGNTGELFF
.	TRBV5-1	CASSLGRAGNTEAFF
once	TRBV10-1	CASPGGGNEQFF
.	TRBV25-1	CASSDLAGGGGDTQYF
.	TRBV7-3	CASSAHSGTGSGEQFF
.	TRBV5-1	CASSPETGEAYEQYF
.	TRBV4-1	CASSQGLAISYNEQFF